This T cell receptor beta chain comes out of a study of T cell changes during pregnancy in multiple sclerosis. The data were produced by immunoSEQ multiplex PCR, yet TCRdb's version contains in-frame clones alone and is incomplete. This sample has some 31,000 clones, with approximately 90% found just once. CDR1 and CDR2 (germline): SNHLY, FYNNEI. The trim removed 5 bases at V and 2 bases at J, leaving 17 bases unmatched. This CDR3 contains 18 residues. This clonotype was obtained from a female donor with multiple sclerosis, enrolled in a pregnancy study. Sample: CD8+ T cells from peripheral blood mononuclear cells, taken before pregnancy. The chain carries TRBV2 and TRBJ1-2; 7 nucleotides align to TRBD1. The chain's CDR3 is CASSPWGGTVPHNYGYTF. The CDR3, as DNA: TGTGCCAGCAGTCCCTGGGGCGGGACAGTACCTCACAACTATGGCTACACCTTC.